This passage covers 28 T cell receptor beta chains from one sample sequenced in a study of blood T cell repertoires in COVID-19. The assay was immunoSEQ multiplex PCR, and TCRdb's table has in-frame clones only and misses some. The sample has around 450,000 clones, 87% seen once. The sequencing sample was made of PBMCs or T cells enriched from blood (not recorded which). Receptors were obtained from a woman aged 18 to 35 who had recovered from COVID-19.

The V gene is TRBV19, the J gene TRBJ1-5; TRBD1 matches 10 bases. Trimming cost V 1 base and J 0 bases; bases outside gene matches: 12. Germline-derived CDR1 and CDR2 are LNHDA and SQIVND (reference sequence). This CDR3 contains 20 residues. The chain's CDR3 is CASSIVGTGAALYSNQPQHF. The CDR3 DNA is TGTGCCAGTAGTATAGTTGGGACAGGGGCGGCCTTATATAGCAATCAGCCCCAGCATTTT. Supplemented by reference TRBV19 and TRBJ1-5, the full variable domain reads DGGITQSPKYLFRKEGQNVTLSCEQNLNHDAMYWYRQDPGQGLRLIYYSQIVNDFQKGDIAEGYSVSREKKESFPLTVTSAQKNPTAFYLCASSIVGTGAALYSNQPQHFGDGTRLSIL.

This sequence joins TRBV19 and TRBJ1-1, with TRBD1 matching 7 bases. V was clipped by 7 bases and J by 0 bases; unmatched bases: 14. From germline, CDR1 is LNHDA and CDR2 SQIVND (reference sequence). This CDR3 region has 17 residues. The CDR3, as DNA: TGTGCCAGTAACCAACTCCGACAGGGATTCTTGAACACTGAAGCTTTCTTT. This translates into CASNQLRQGFLNTEAFF.

The chain joins TRBV5-6 to TRBJ1-2; 10 bases fit TRBD1. The CDR3 extends over 17 amino acids. Germline CDR1 is SGHDT and CDR2 is YYEEEE. V trimming: 4 bases; J trimming: 11 bases; junction bases outside the gene matches: 20. This chain's CDR3 is CASSQGAGTGVTIGYTF. The CDR3 nucleotides read TGTGCCAGCAGCCAAGGCGCGGGGACAGGGGTAACTATCGGGTACACCTTC.

V usage is TRBV19 and J usage is TRBJ2-7, with 7 positions matching TRBD1. Germline V lookup: CDR1 LNHDA, CDR2 SQIVND (reference sequence). This CDR3 comprises 14 residues. The V segment lost 5 bases and the J segment 3 bases; nucleotides outside the gene matches: 7. The CDR3 DNA follows: TGTGCCAGTAGTCCGACAGGGAATGGCTACGAGCAGTACTTC. It specifies CASSPTGNGYEQYF. Based on the CDR3 plus reference TRBV19 and TRBJ2-7, the full variable domain is DGGITQSPKYLFRKEGQNVTLSCEQNLNHDAMYWYRQDPGQGLRLIYYSQIVNDFQKGDIAEGYSVSREKKESFPLTVTSAQKNPTAFYLCASSPTGNGYEQYFGPGTRLTVT.

This chain connects TRBV19 to TRBJ2-4, with 7 bases aligning to TRBD2. The CDR3 consists of 16 residues. V was pared by 3 bases and J by 2 bases, with 7 bases of the junction left unmatched. Looked up from germline, CDR1 is LNHDA and CDR2 is SQIVND (reference sequence). The DNA of the CDR3 is TGTGCCAGTAGTATCGAGGGAGGGGCTACCAAAAACATTCAGTACTTC. Protein product: CASSIEGGATKNIQYF.

This chain connects TRBV11-2 to TRBJ1-2; the D gene is possibly TRBD1 (5 bases). Germline V gene data show CDR1 as SGHAT and CDR2 as FQNNGV. This CDR3 has 17 amino acids. Trimming cost V 5 bases and J 1 base, with 20 bases left between them. CDR3 DNA: TGTGCCAGCAGCCTGGAAGACCGGGACTACCTTAACTATGGCTACACCTTC. This encodes CASSLEDRDYLNYGYTF.

V gene TRBV30 combines with J gene TRBJ1-2; 10 bases fit TRBD1. V gave up 6 bases and J gave up 5 bases; unmatched junction bases: 6. The CDR3 length is 13 residues. CDR1 and CDR2 from the germline V gene are GTSNPN and SVGIG (reference sequence). Here the CDR3 reads CACRGTGEYGYTF. The CDR3 DNA reads TGTGCCTGCCGAGGGACAGGGGAATATGGCTACACCTTC.

This clone was detected only a few times. CDR3 nucleotide sequence: TGTGCCAGCAGTTCCCAACCCGGGCAGCCCCAGCATTTT. It is translated as CASSSQPGQPQHF. This chain links TRBV6-2 or TRBV6-3 with TRBJ1-5; D not certain. V lost 4 bases and J lost 7, with 11 bases in between. This CDR3 spans 13 amino acids. The V gene's germline CDR1 is MNHEY and CDR2 SVGEGT.

The V gene is TRBV3-1 (or the pseudogene TRBV3-2), the J gene TRBJ2-7; 8 bases fit TRBD2. Germline V gives CDR1 LGHDT, CDR2 YNNKEL (reference sequence). V lost 3 bases to trimming and J lost 0 bases; unmatched junction nucleotides: 4. CDR3 size: 15 residues. In DNA form, the CDR3 reads TGTGCCAGCAGCCAGGCGGGGGGTCCCTCCTACGAGCAGTACTTC. As protein: CASSQAGGPSYEQYF.

A single count supports this clone. The chain's CDR3 is CASSAGLATDTQYF. CDR3 nucleotides: TGTGCCAGCAGCGCGGGACTAGCAACAGATACGCAGTATTTT. The chain uses TRBV6-5 and TRBJ2-3, with 9 bases fitting TRBD2. The J segment lost 3 bases and the V segment lost 6 bases, leaving 4 bases of the junction unmatched. Per the germline V gene, CDR1 is MNHEY and CDR2 is SVGAGI. The CDR3 runs 14 residues.

The chain combines TRBV5-4 with TRBJ2-5; 10 bases are shared with TRBD2. CDR1 is SGHNT and CDR2 is YYREEE in the germline V gene (reference sequence). The junction had 7 bases not matched to a gene; V was cut back by 4 bases and J by 4 bases. CDR3 length equals 15 residues. The chain's CDR3 is CASSQPSSGRETQYF. The CDR3, as DNA: TGTGCCAGCAGCCAACCGTCTAGCGGGAGAGAGACCCAGTACTTC.

J is TRBJ2-3 and V is TRBV6-6; D is unresolved. The CDR3 runs 16 residues. Germline lookup yields CDR1 MNHNY and CDR2 SVGAGI (reference sequence). Deletions cut 0 bases from V and 2 bases from J, with 12 bases between. The CDR3 nucleotides read TGTGCCAGCAGTTACTCAGGCTACGGAGACACAGATACGCAGTATTTT. Translated: CASSYSGYGDTDTQYF.

The chain uses TRBV6-5 and TRBJ1-3, with TRBD1 matching 9 bases. Germline CDR1 and CDR2: MNHEY and SVGAGI. V was clipped by 2 bases and J by 4 bases; unmatched bases: 6. This CDR3 has 16 residues. The CDR3 region has the DNA TGTGCCAGCAGTTACGGGACAGGGATATACGGAAACACCATATATTTT. It is translated as CASSYGTGIYGNTIYF.

The chain recombines TRBV4-1 with TRBJ2-3; TRBD2 agrees at 9 bases. The CDR3 has 15 amino acids. The ends lost 3 bases at V and 4 bases at J; junction bases unmatched: 5. CDR1 and CDR2 (germline): MGHRA, YSYEKL. The CDR3 spells CASSQIAGGPDTQYF. The DNA of the CDR3 is TGCGCCAGCAGCCAGATCGCGGGGGGGCCAGATACGCAGTATTTT.

The chain uses TRBV15 and TRBJ1-4; tentatively, D is TRBD1 (6 bases). The V end was cut by 2 bases, the J end by 3 bases, with 16 bases between. CDR1 is LNHNV, CDR2 YYDKDF, per germline (reference sequence). This CDR3 is built from 17 residues. The CDR3 here is CATSRPPTGLANEKLFF. For the CDR3, the DNA is TGTGCCACCAGCAGACCTCCCACAGGGTTGGCTAATGAAAAACTGTTTTTT.

The genes are TRBV2 and TRBJ1-4; 12 bases map to TRBD1. CDR3 size: 13 residues. J gave up 8 bases and V 8 bases, and 3 bases lay outside the gene matches. Germline CDR1 SNHLY, CDR2 FYNNEI. CDR3 amino acids: CASGDRGREKLFF. CDR3 bases: TGTGCCAGCGGGGACAGGGGGCGGGAAAAACTGTTTTTT.

The chain has TRBV5-4 and TRBJ1-4; tentative D call: TRBD1 (6 bases). Germline CDR1 reads SGHNT; CDR2 reads YYREEE (reference sequence). The V end was cut by 0 bases, the J end by 7 bases, with 13 bases between. The CDR3 is made up of 15 amino acids. CDR3 region: CASSLEGGTFEKLFF. Here the CDR3 DNA reads TGTGCCAGCAGCTTGGAAGGGGGAACGTTTGAAAAACTGTTTTTT. Using reference TRBV5-4 and TRBJ1-4 for the parts outside the CDR3, the full variable domain is ETGVTQSPTHLIKTRGQQVTLRCSSQSGHNTVSWYQQALGQGPQFIFQYYREEENGRGNFPPRFSGLQFPNYSSELNVNALELDDSALYLCASSLEGGTFEKLFFGSGTQLSVL.

The chain carries TRBV5-1 and TRBJ1-1; TRBD1 aligns across 7 bases. The CDR3 totals 14 residues. The J segment lost 3 bases and the V segment lost 4 bases, leaving 6 bases of the junction unmatched. Germline CDR1 is SGHRS and CDR2 is YFSETQ. The CDR3 DNA is TGCGCCAGCAGCGAGGGACAGCCGTACACTGAAGCTTTCTTT. Its protein is CASSEGQPYTEAFF.

This clone was counted many times. Other DNA sequences in the same sample also yield this CDR3. V gene TRBV3-1 (or the pseudogene TRBV3-2) combines with J gene TRBJ1-3, with 7 nucleotides matching TRBD1. Trimming took 3 bases from V and 0 from J; bases not matched to a gene: 14. Germline values: CDR1 LGHDT, CDR2 YNNKEL (reference sequence). The length of the CDR3 is 19 residues. CDR3 sequence: CASSHINYRGSSSGNTIYF. CDR3 bases: TGTGCCAGCAGCCACATTAATTACAGGGGCTCAAGCTCTGGAAACACCATATATTTT.

The V call is TRBV9, the J call TRBJ2-7, with TRBD1 as a possible D gene (5 bases). The length of the CDR3 is 15 residues. CDR1 SGDLS and CDR2 YYNGEE come from the germline V gene. Deletions cut 0 bases from V and 3 bases from J, with 13 bases between. The DNA for the CDR3 is TGTGCCAGCAGCGTAGGAACAGGTAGGGGCTACGAGCAGTACTTC. As protein: CASSVGTGRGYEQYF. The entire variable domain, with the rest obtained from reference TRBV9 and TRBJ2-7, is as follows: DSGVTQTPKHLITATGQRVTLRCSPRSGDLSVYWYQQSLDQGLQFLIQYYNGEERAKGNILERFSAQQFPDLHSELNLSSLELGDSALYFCASSVGTGRGYEQYFGPGTRLTVT.

J is TRBJ1-6 and V is TRBV5-6; maybe TRBD1 (6 bases). The CDR3 runs to 12 residues. Trimming pared 5 bases from V and 10 bases from J, leaving 10 bases between. Germline V gives CDR1 SGHDT, CDR2 YYEEEE. DNA for the CDR3: TGTGCCAGCAGTCAGGACAGATCACCCCTCCACTTT. Translated: CASSQDRSPLHF.

The rearrangement uses TRBV3-1 (or the pseudogene TRBV3-2) and TRBJ2-1; TRBD1 aligns across 12 bases. CDR1 is LGHDT and CDR2 is YNNKEL in the germline V gene (reference sequence). The V and J ends lost 6 bases and 8 bases, in that order; junction bases with no gene match: 5. CDR3 length equals 14 residues. CDR3 DNA: TGTGCCAGCAGTCCGGGACAGGGGGCGGATGAGCAGTTCTTC. Translation: CASSPGQGADEQFF.

The chain uses TRBV9 and TRBJ2-3; 8 bases line up with TRBD1. CDR1 is SGDLS and CDR2 is YYNGEE in the germline V gene. This CDR3 region has 15 residues. After removal of 1 base from V and 2 bases from J, the junction contained 3 bases not matched to a gene. CDR3 nucleotides: TGTGCCAGCAGCGTACAGGGGGCGATCACAGATACGCAGTATTTT. This gives the protein CASSVQGAITDTQYF.

The V and J genes are TRBV28 and TRBJ2-1; tentatively, D is TRBD1 (5 bases). The CDR3 runs to 17 residues. V gave up 4 bases and J gave up 2 bases, with 18 bases separating them. The V gene's germline CDR1 is MDHEN and CDR2 SYDVKM. The CDR3 sequence is CASSSPREGATYNEQFF. DNA for the CDR3: TGTGCCAGCAGTTCACCTCGAGAAGGGGCAACCTACAATGAGCAGTTCTTC.

V gene TRBV30 combines with J gene TRBJ1-6; 7 nucleotides align to TRBD1. CDR1 is GTSNPN and CDR2 is SVGIG in the germline V gene (reference sequence). The CDR3 has 15 residues. Unmatched junction bases numbered 6, after V lost 0 bases and J lost 7 bases. CDR3 nucleotide sequence: TGTGCCTGGAGTGTTGGGCAGGGGGGAAATTCACCCCTCCACTTT. Translated: CAWSVGQGGNSPLHF.

Comment on this clone: Other DNA sequences from this sample encode an identical CDR3 as well. The chain uses TRBV5-1 and TRBJ1-5; perhaps TRBD1 as D (5 bases). This CDR3 comprises 15 residues. Germline loops: CDR1 SGHRS, CDR2 YFSETQ. Trimming shortened V by 1 base and J by 0 bases, and 8 bases separated the two germline ends. Here the CDR3 reads CASSLQGGSNQPQHF. As DNA, the CDR3 is TGCGCCAGCAGCTTGCAGGGCGGTAGCAATCAGCCCCAGCATTTT. Filled out from reference TRBV5-1 and TRBJ1-5, the complete variable domain reads KAGVTQTPRYLIKTRGQQVTLSCSPISGHRSVSWYQQTPGQGLQFLFEYFSETQRNKGNFPGRFSGRQFSNSRSEMNVSTLELGDSALYLCASSLQGGSNQPQHFGDGTRLSIL.

This rearrangement joins TRBV18 to TRBJ2-1; 7 bases are shared with TRBD1. V shed 3 bases, J shed 8 bases, and the junction held 13 bases outside the gene matches. The CDR3 is 16 amino acids. Per germline, CDR1 KGHSH and CDR2 LQKENI. Written as DNA, the CDR3 is TGTGCCAGCTCACCGTCTGCTACCCAGGGGGTCGATGAGCAGTTCTTC. Translated: CASSPSATQGVDEQFF. The whole variable domain, filled in from reference TRBV18 and TRBJ2-1, reads NAGVMQNPRHLVRRRGQEARLRCSPMKGHSHVYWYRQLPEEGLKFMVYLQKENIIDESGMPKERFSAEFPKEGPSILRIQQVVRGDSAAYFCASSPSATQGVDEQFFGPGTRLTVL.

This rearrangement joins TRBV3-1 (or the pseudogene TRBV3-2) to TRBJ2-7, with TRBD1 matching over 7 bases. Looked up from germline, CDR1 is LGHDT and CDR2 is YNNKEL (reference sequence). This CDR3 comprises 14 residues. The V and J ends lost 3 bases and 4 bases, in that order; junction bases with no gene match: 6. For the CDR3, the DNA is TGTGCCAGCAGCCAGTCGGACAGGAGGTACGAGCAGTACTTC. Amino acids: CASSQSDRRYEQYF.